Shown below are 30 T cell receptor beta chains from a single sample sequenced in a study of blood T cells in healthy people across ages. Next came a second PCR, run for roughly 6 to 11 cycles, which used a sample-barcoded 5' primer along with a J-beta primer mix. TCRdb re-called the 5' RACE reads with MiXCR, one entry per CDR3 protein. The data contain some 790,000 distinct CDR3 sequences, 25% to 35% of them singletons. Sequencing input: blood. The receptors originated from a woman of 80 years or more in good health.

The sample holds many counts of this clonotype. V and J are TRBV24-1 and TRBJ1-6; no definite D call. Germline values: CDR1 KGHDR, CDR2 SFDVKD. Trimming cost V 3 bases and J 7 bases, with 12 bases left between them. This CDR3 has 15 residues. Here the CDR3 reads CATSDGNGSNSPLHF. DNA for the CDR3: TGTGCCACCAGTGATGGGAATGGAAGCAATTCACCCCTCCACTTT.

J is TRBJ2-3 and V is TRBV2; the match to TRBD2 covers 11 bases. Germline values: CDR1 SNHLY, CDR2 FYNNEI. The CDR3 covers 14 residues. The V gene end was trimmed by 10 bases and the J gene end by 5 bases; junction bases not matched to a gene: 8. The CDR3 DNA follows: TGTGCCATCCCTAGCGGGGGGCGGGGAGATACGCAGTATTTT. The encoded protein is CAIPSGGRGDTQYF.

The sample holds many counts of this clonotype. J is TRBJ2-7 and V is TRBV9; possibly TRBD2 for D (5 bases). This CDR3 spans 13 amino acids. Germline CDR1 reads SGDLS; CDR2 reads YYNGEE. The V gene lost 4 bases and the J gene lost 7 bases, with 15 bases spanning the gap. The DNA of the CDR3 is TGTGCCAGCAGCCCCCCCGGGGTGAGGGAGCAGTACTTC. Translating it yields CASSPPGVREQYF.

About this clonotype itself: Just one base apart from a much larger clone, this may be a read error. The J gene is TRBJ1-5, the V gene TRBV2; 11 bases fit TRBD1. Per germline, CDR1 SNHLY and CDR2 FYNNEI. There are 14 residues in the CDR3. As DNA, the CDR3 is TGTGCCTGCAGCCGGACAGGGGGCTATCAGCCCCAGCATTTT. It specifies CACSRTGGYQPQHF.

This chain links TRBV29-1 with TRBJ1-1; 7 nucleotides agree with TRBD1. The CDR3 spans 14 residues. With V trimmed by 4 bases and J by 4 bases, 9 bases remained unmatched. Germline V gives CDR1 SQVTM, CDR2 ANQGSEA. CDR3 amino acids: CSVGSPGGSTEAFF. CDR3 in DNA: TGCAGCGTTGGGAGCCCAGGGGGTAGCACTGAAGCTTTCTTT.

This clonotype was detected a few times. This rearrangement joins TRBV11-2 to TRBJ1-1; D gene uncertain. Trimming stripped 6 bases from V and 6 bases from J, with 17 bases between. The CDR3 runs to 14 residues. Germline V lookup: CDR1 SGHAT, CDR2 FQNNGV. CDR3 region: CASSTKEVASEAFF. The CDR3 DNA reads as TGTGCCAGCAGTACTAAGGAGGTTGCTTCTGAAGCTTTCTTT.

This clonotype was detected many times. The V and J genes are TRBV4-2 and TRBJ2-7, with D tentatively TRBD1 (5 bases). The V and J ends lost 1 base and 1 base respectively, with 8 bases between them. The germline V gene encodes CDR1 LGHNA and CDR2 YNFKEQ. This CDR3 spans 14 amino acids. The DNA of the CDR3 is TGTGCCAGCAGCCAAGGGACACTGTCCTACGAGCAGTACTTC. This translates into CASSQGTLSYEQYF.

This clonotype showed up many times. The chain carries TRBV20-1 and TRBJ2-5, with a possible D match to TRBD1 (5 bases). CDR1 and CDR2 (germline): DFQATT, SNEGSKA (reference sequence). CDR3 length equals 13 residues. V was cut by 0 bases and J by 4 bases, with 9 bases left in between. In DNA, the CDR3 is TGCAGTGCTAGAGATATGGGGCCAGAGACCCAGTACTTC. It encodes CSARDMGPETQYF.

The sample holds a few counts of this clonotype. This rearrangement joins TRBV14 to TRBJ1-2, with unresolved D. The V and J ends lost 1 base and 3 bases respectively, with 9 bases between them. Per the germline V gene, CDR1 is SGHDN and CDR2 is FVKESK. The CDR3 has 14 amino acids. The CDR3: CASSQGGVYYGYTF. As DNA, the CDR3 is TGTGCCAGCAGCCAAGGAGGAGTCTACTATGGCTACACCTTC.

This clonotype has a handful of counts. The CDR3 sequence is CSARIQVENTEAFF. The CDR3, as DNA: TGCAGTGCTAGGATCCAGGTTGAAAACACTGAAGCTTTCTTT. The genes are TRBV20-1 and TRBJ1-1; D unresolved. Germline CDR1 reads DFQATT; CDR2 reads SNEGSKA (reference sequence). The length of the CDR3 is 14 residues. Trimming removed 3 bases from V and 2 bases from J, with 13 bases in between.

V is TRBV5-1 and J is TRBJ2-1, with D tentatively TRBD2 (6 bases). There are 13 residues in the CDR3. V was shortened by 7 bases and J by 7 bases, with 15 bases between the two germline ends. Germline values: CDR1 SGHRS, CDR2 YFSETQ. In nucleotides, the CDR3 is TGCGCCAGCCTAGGAGGGGCCATGAATGAGCAGTTCTTC. Translated: CASLGGAMNEQFF.

This clonotype was picked up many times. This chain links TRBV20-1 with TRBJ2-7; no clear D gene. Germline lookup yields CDR1 DFQATT and CDR2 SNEGSKA (reference sequence). The CDR3 totals 16 residues. Trimming took 4 bases from V and 4 from J, leaving 23 bases between them. The CDR3 coding sequence is TGCAGTGCTATCCCCGAATGGTACCGGGTAGGATACGAGCAGTACTTC. It specifies CSAIPEWYRVGYEQYF.

As to this clonotype: A much larger clone lies a single base off, so this may be a read error. The chain joins TRBV20-1 to TRBJ2-3; tentatively, D is TRBD2 (5 bases). There are 14 residues in the CDR3. The V gene's germline CDR1 is DFQATT and CDR2 SNEGSKA (reference sequence). This chain's CDR3 is CSTRAQTSTDAQYF. The CDR3 bases are TGCAGTACTAGAGCCCAGACCTCTACAGATGCGCAGTATTTT.

This clonotype was seen repeatedly, ten times or more. The CDR3 DNA reads TGTGCCAGCAGTAGGGACTACCTCCGCTCCTACGAGCAGTACTTC. This gives the protein CASSRDYLRSYEQYF. The V and J genes are TRBV6-2 or TRBV6-3 and TRBJ2-7, with 7 bases aligning to TRBD2. Germline values: CDR1 MNHEY, CDR2 SVGEGT. The CDR3 has 15 residues. Trimming at V came to 5 bases and at J to 0 bases, leaving 7 bases not matched to a gene.

Note on this clonotype: Possible read error: a much larger clone is one base away. The gene calls are TRBV7-2 and TRBJ2-5; D call uncertain. Germline values: CDR1 SGHTA, CDR2 FQGNSA. CDR3 size: 15 residues. The DNA of the CDR3 is TGTGCCTGCAGCTTTCGAGTAGGGCTCCAAGAGACCCAGTACTTC. This translates into CACSFRVGLQETQYF.

This clonotype was seen a few times. CDR3 DNA sequence: TGTGCCAGCTCACCACCGACGGCAGGGAGGTCCCTCACAGATACGCAGTATTTT. It translates to CASSPPTAGRSLTDTQYF. The gene calls are TRBV18 and TRBJ2-3, with D tentatively TRBD2 (6 bases). Germline values: CDR1 KGHSH, CDR2 LQKENI. V dropped 0 bases and J dropped 2 bases, with 18 bases sitting between them. This CDR3 is built from 18 residues.

Turning to this clonotype: This may stem from a read error, because a much larger clone lies one nucleotide away. The chain combines TRBV6-2 or TRBV6-3 with TRBJ2-1; no reliable D call. The CDR3 runs 12 residues. Germline CDR1 is MNHEY and CDR2 is SVGEGT. The V gene lost 8 bases and the J gene lost 6 bases, with 11 bases spanning the gap. CDR3 loop: CASRLPRNEQFF. The CDR3 DNA reads TGTGCCAGCCGGCTTCCTCGCAATGAGCAGTTCTTC.

This clonotype was observed at least ten times. This rearrangement joins TRBV6-5 to TRBJ2-4; 7 nucleotides align to TRBD2. There are 16 residues in the CDR3. Germline V gene data show CDR1 as MNHEY and CDR2 as SVGAGI. The trim removed 2 bases at V and 0 bases at J, leaving 4 bases unmatched. In DNA form, the CDR3 reads TGTGCCAGCAGTTACGGGGGGGTTACAGCCAAAAACATTCAGTACTTC. It encodes CASSYGGVTAKNIQYF.

This clonotype appeared many times. The chain couples TRBV5-1 to TRBJ2-1, with 14 positions matching TRBD2. Germline CDR1 SGHRS, CDR2 YFSETQ. The V and J ends lost 0 bases and 8 bases, in that order; junction bases with no gene match: 4. The CDR3 spans 16 residues. The CDR3 sequence: CASSLAGTSGGDEQFF. CDR3 coding DNA: TGCGCCAGCAGCTTGGCCGGGACTAGCGGGGGCGATGAGCAGTTCTTC.

The gene calls are TRBV20-1 and TRBJ2-1; 7 bases line up with TRBD2. The J call may not be correct, given that the DNA end is closer to TRBJ2-7. The CDR3 is 14 residues long. Per germline, CDR1 DFQATT and CDR2 SNEGSKA (reference sequence). CDR3 region: CSAASGGTYNEQYF. In nucleotides, the CDR3 is TGCAGTGCTGCCTCGGGAGGAACCTACAATGAGCAGTACTTC.

Comments on this clonotype: A much bigger clone sits one base away, suggesting this may be a read error. This chain links TRBV5-1 with TRBJ2-7, with 7 nucleotides matching TRBD2. V lost 0 bases, J lost 7 bases, and 10 bases stayed unmatched. Germline values: CDR1 SGHRS, CDR2 YFSETQ. The CDR3 consists of 15 residues. The CDR3 loop is CASSLVSGPYNEQYF. DNA of the CDR3: TGCGCCAGCAGCTTGGTTAGCGGGCCCTACAATGAGCAGTACTTC.

A note on this clonotype: A read error may be the cause here, since a much bigger clone is one base away. This is likely a read error, given that the CDR3 carries no conserved phenylalanine or tryptophan at its end. The genes are TRBV12-3 or TRBV12-4 and TRBJ1-6, with TRBD1 matching over 7 bases. The CDR3 spans 13 residues. V was clipped by 8 bases and J by 7 bases; unmatched bases: 5. The CDR3 region has the DNA TGTGCCAGCGGACAGGTGTTCAATTCACCCCTCCACTGT. Translated, it gives CASGQVFNSPLHC.

This chain links TRBV11-3 with TRBJ1-1; 9 nucleotides line up with TRBD1. The CDR3 covers 13 residues. The germline V gene encodes CDR1 SGHNT and CDR2 YENEEA. V shed 5 bases, J shed 6 bases, and the junction held 4 bases outside the gene matches. CDR3 bases: TGTGCCAGCAGCACCCGACAGGGGGCTGAAGCTTTCTTT. This translates into CASSTRQGAEAFF.

The V and J genes are TRBV5-1 and TRBJ2-5; D might be TRBD1 or TRBD2, each matching 5 bases. The CDR3 totals 14 residues. Looked up from germline, CDR1 is SGHRS and CDR2 is YFSETQ. Trimming left V 3 bases short and J 0 bases short, with 9 bases between. The CDR3 DNA sequence: TGCGCCAGCAGCTCACAGGACTACCAAGAGACCCAGTACTTC. As protein: CASSSQDYQETQYF.

The chain combines TRBV6-2 or TRBV6-3 with TRBJ2-1; TRBD2 aligns across 8 bases. The CDR3 sequence is 17 residues long. With 6 bases clipped from V and 0 bases from J, the junction kept 10 bases outside the gene matches. From germline, CDR1 is MNHEY and CDR2 SVGEGT. The CDR3 DNA reads TGTGCCAGCAGAAATGCGCGGGGGGCTAGCTCCTACAATGAGCAGTTCTTC. Translation: CASRNARGASSYNEQFF.

In its sample, this clonotype was seen many times. V gene TRBV12-3 or TRBV12-4 combines with J gene TRBJ2-1, with 9 nucleotides matching TRBD2. Losses at the gene ends were 8 bases for V and 1 base for J; bases not matched to a gene: 12. The CDR3 is made up of 17 amino acids. CDR3 sequence reads: CASRGSGGSWSYNEQFF. In DNA, the CDR3 is TGTGCCAGCCGCGGTAGCGGGGGCTCGTGGTCCTACAATGAGCAGTTCTTC.

This clonotype was recorded at least ten times. The V and J genes are TRBV20-1 and TRBJ2-3, with TRBD1 identical over 11 bases. The CDR3 spans 16 residues. The V and J ends lost 7 bases and 0 bases, in that order; junction bases with no gene match: 9. Germline assignment: CDR1 DFQATT and CDR2 SNEGSKA (reference sequence). CDR3 sequence reads: CSGRDRGSYSTDTQYF. The CDR3 DNA sequence: TGCAGTGGAAGGGACAGGGGGTCGTATAGCACAGATACGCAGTATTTT.

The chain has TRBV7-2 and TRBJ1-5; the D is unclear. The CDR3 has 15 amino acids. Trimming left V 8 bases short and J 3 bases short, with 17 bases between. Germline V gives CDR1 SGHTA, CDR2 FQGNSA. In DNA, the CDR3 is TGTGCCAGCGGCCCCGGTGTTCGTAACAATCAGCCCCAGCATTTT. The encoded protein is CASGPGVRNNQPQHF.

The chain recombines TRBV2 with TRBJ1-2; 7 bases line up with TRBD1. The CDR3 consists of 13 residues. The germline CDR1 and CDR2 sequences are SNHLY and FYNNEI. J was trimmed by 0 bases and V by 9 bases; bases with no gene match: 4. In nucleotides, the CDR3 is TGTGCCAGATTACAGGGGCCTAACTATGGCTACACCTTC. Amino acid sequence: CARLQGPNYGYTF.

The V call is TRBV15, the J call TRBJ1-1; D is perhaps TRBD1 (5 bases). Germline CDR1 and CDR2: LNHNV and YYDKDF (reference sequence). CDR3 length equals 14 residues. V dropped 0 bases and J dropped 6 bases, with 11 bases sitting between them. The CDR3 loop reads CATSRDWGGPEAFF. The CDR3 region has the DNA TGTGCCACCAGCAGAGATTGGGGGGGTCCTGAAGCTTTCTTT. Using reference TRBV15 and TRBJ1-1 for the parts outside the CDR3, the full variable domain is DAMVIQNPRYQVTQFGKPVTLSCSQTLNHNVMYWYQQKSSQAPKLLFHYYDKDFNNEADTPDNFQSRRPNTSFCFLDIRSPGLGDTAMYLCATSRDWGGPEAFFGQGTRLTVV.